This entry is about one T cell receptor beta chain. The target antigen is unknown. TCRdb used MiXCR to reprocess the 5' RACE reads, holding one entry per CDR3 protein. Of around 390,000 distinct CDR3 sequences in the sample, around 24% were seen once. CDR1 SGHRS and CDR2 YFSETQ come from the germline V gene. Trimming shortened V by 0 bases and J by 3 bases, and 8 bases separated the two germline ends. The CDR3 runs 14 residues. This entry belongs to a study of CD8 T cells in ankylosing spondylitis. Study findings and constraints: Reportedly, disease-linked clones are significantly enriched in ankylosing spondylitis patients' matched synovial fluid. Disease-linked clones had a CD8+ phenotype and relatively low frequency in peripheral blood. Existing reports had already noted some motif variants in reactive arthritis synovial fluid and blood. What appeared characteristic of ankylosing spondylitis blood was a TCR beta motif of eight highly homologous variants.

Material for sequencing was blood, either unsorted or a sorted T cell fraction (not recorded which). The chain combines TRBV5-1 with TRBJ2-3; D is uncertain. The sequence was collected from a male donor with ankylosing spondylitis. The CDR3 loop is CASSLGVRTDTQYF. CDR3 in DNA: TGCGCCAGCAGCTTGGGGGTGCGAACAGATACGCAGTATTTT.